These 8 T cell receptor beta chains came from one sample sequenced in a study of CD8 T cells in acute hepatitis C reinfection. The time point denotes: naive CD8 control sorted from an acute-time-point sample. Generated by immunoSEQ multiplex PCR, the TCRdb table keeps only in-frame clones and is missing some. This sample has around 36,000 clones; 70% to 90% occur once, and the top ten carry approximately 11%. Source material: naive CD8+ T cells from PBMCs. All receptors derive from a woman aged 18-30 years who spontaneously cleared hepatitis C infection.

This chain connects TRBV9 to TRBJ1-2; 9 nucleotides line up with TRBD1. This CDR3 is 13 amino acids long. Germline loops: CDR1 SGDLS, CDR2 YYNGEE. The V segment lost 4 bases and the J segment 6 bases; nucleotides outside the gene matches: 4. The CDR3 DNA sequence: TGTGCCAGCAGCATGAGACAGGGGGATGGCTACACCTTC. It translates to CASSMRQGDGYTF.

The CDR3 region has the DNA TGTGCCAGCAGTGCTGGGACTAGCGGGATGTCGTACGAGCAGTACTTC. It is translated as CASSAGTSGMSYEQYF. V usage is TRBV6-1 and J usage is TRBJ2-7; 13 bases fit TRBD2. The CDR3 is made up of 16 amino acids. Trimming cost V 4 bases and J 4 bases; bases outside gene matches: 7. CDR1 and CDR2 from the germline V gene are MNHNS and SASEGT.

The rearrangement uses TRBV5-1 and TRBJ1-1, with 12 bases fitting TRBD1. The CDR3 consists of 15 residues. V dropped 6 bases and J dropped 6; count of bases not matched to a gene: 9. The germline gives CDR1 SGHRS, CDR2 YFSETQ. For the CDR3, the DNA is TGCGCCAGCATGGTGGGGACAGGGGGCGCGTCTGAAGCTTTCTTT. Its protein product is CASMVGTGGASEAFF.

This clone was recorded a few times. This rearrangement joins TRBV9 to TRBJ2-2; possibly TRBD1 for D (6 bases). Germline CDR1 reads SGDLS; CDR2 reads YYNGEE. With 1 base removed from V and 5 bases from J, the gap between germline ends came to 9 bases. The CDR3 contains 14 residues. CDR3 protein: CASSVTGSTGELFF. In DNA form, the CDR3 reads TGTGCCAGCAGCGTAACAGGGTCTACCGGGGAGCTGTTTTTT.

This chain uses TRBV2 with TRBJ2-7; D is perhaps TRBD1 (6 bases). This CDR3 contains 14 residues. CDR1 and CDR2 from the germline V gene are SNHLY and FYNNEI. Trimming left V 7 bases short and J 5 bases short, with 18 bases between. CDR3 region: CASTGGGLVHEQYF. The CDR3 bases are TGTGCCAGCACTGGGGGCGGTCTTGTCCACGAGCAGTACTTC.

This clone appeared a few times. The chain recombines TRBV27 with TRBJ1-5; a weak D match, TRBD1 (6 bases). The V gene lost 5 bases and the J gene lost 7 bases, with 15 bases spanning the gap. This CDR3 is built from 14 residues. Looked up from germline, CDR1 is MNHEY and CDR2 is SMNVEV (reference sequence). The CDR3 sequence is CASSPRGAGQPQHF. Written as DNA, the CDR3 is TGTGCCAGCAGTCCGCGGGGGGCTGGACAGCCCCAGCATTTT.

The chain employs TRBV7-7 and TRBJ2-1, with 9 bases fitting TRBD1. Germline CDR1 is SSHAT and CDR2 is FNYEAQ (reference sequence). The CDR3 has 14 amino acids. The ends lost 5 bases at V and 8 bases at J; junction bases unmatched: 7. The CDR3 region is CASSAGQGRDEQFF. CDR3 coding DNA: TGTGCCAGCAGCGCCGGACAGGGGAGAGATGAGCAGTTCTTC.

This chain connects TRBV11-2 to TRBJ2-5; D call uncertain. CDR3 size: 12 residues. Germline CDR1 and CDR2: SGHAT and FQNNGV. The V gene lost 0 bases and the J gene lost 5 bases, with 4 bases spanning the gap. The CDR3 DNA follows: TGTGCCAGCAGCTTAGACCGGGAGACCCAGTACTTC. It specifies CASSLDRETQYF.